The 27 T cell receptor beta chains in this list originate from one sample, sequenced in a study of T cells in Graves' hyperthyroidism and ophthalmopathy. Using RNA transcripts as the source, TCR beta CDR3 regions were amplified. First-round RT-PCR of the TCR CDR3 relied on the HTBI primer set. TCRdb called the multiplex PCR reads again in MiXCR, with one record for every CDR3 protein. The table has 300,000 or so distinct CDR3 sequences, around a sixth seen once; the top ten hold approximately 49%. Source material: blood. These receptors all come from a woman aged 45-65 years with Graves' hyperthyroidism.

This clonotype was seen at least ten times. This sequence joins TRBV18 and TRBJ1-2; D ambiguous. CDR1 is KGHSH, CDR2 LQKENI, per germline. This CDR3 spans 14 amino acids. With 0 bases removed from V and 6 bases from J, the gap between germline ends came to 11 bases. As DNA, the CDR3 is TGTGCCAGCTCACCACCGGTTAGAGCGCATGGCTACACCTTC. This gives the protein CASSPPVRAHGYTF.

The rearrangement uses TRBV6-5 and TRBJ2-2; 11 bases map to TRBD1. The germline CDR1 and CDR2 sequences are MNHEY and SVGAGI. This CDR3 is 15 amino acids long. V gave up 2 bases and J gave up 5 bases; unmatched junction bases: 1. For the CDR3, the DNA is TGTGCCAGCAGTTACGGGACAGGGGGTACCGGGGAGCTGTTTTTT. It yields the protein CASSYGTGGTGELFF.

The CDR3, as DNA: TGTGCCAGCAGCCCGGGACAGAATGAAAAACTGTTTTTT. Amino acid sequence: CASSPGQNEKLFF. The rearrangement uses TRBV4-2 and TRBJ1-4, with 7 bases that match TRBD1. CDR1 is LGHNA, CDR2 YNFKEQ, per germline. J was trimmed by 5 bases and V by 4 bases; bases with no gene match: 1. The CDR3 has 13 residues.

This clonotype has more than one count but fewer than ten. J is TRBJ2-2 and V is TRBV9; D perhaps matches TRBD1 (5 bases). The germline V gene encodes CDR1 SGDLS and CDR2 YYNGEE. CDR3 length: 15 residues. The V and J ends lost 0 bases and 1 base respectively, with 7 bases between them. CDR3 loop: CASSVGTGNTGELFF. Written as DNA, the CDR3 is TGTGCCAGCAGCGTAGGCACAGGGAACACCGGGGAGCTGTTTTTT.

This clonotype occurred a few times. This sequence joins TRBV7-9 and TRBJ1-1, with D possibly being TRBD1 (5 bases). The V gene lost 1 base and the J gene lost 5 bases, with 8 bases spanning the gap. Germline values: CDR1 SEHNR, CDR2 FQNEAQ (reference sequence). The CDR3 runs to 13 residues. CDR3 protein: CASSLEEGTEAFF. The CDR3 nucleotides are TGTGCCAGCAGCTTAGAAGAGGGGACTGAAGCTTTCTTT.

This rearrangement joins TRBV5-5 to TRBJ1-5; D might be TRBD1 (5 bases). The CDR3 is 15 residues long. Germline V gene sequence: CDR1 SGHKS, CDR2 YYEKEE (reference sequence). V gave up 5 bases and J gave up 0 bases, with 12 bases separating them. CDR3 loop: CASRMTDYSNQPQHF. For the CDR3, the DNA is TGTGCCAGCAGAATGACAGATTATAGCAATCAGCCCCAGCATTTT. Based on the CDR3 plus reference TRBV5-5 and TRBJ1-5, the full variable domain is DAGVTQSPTHLIKTRGQQVTLRCSPISGHKSVSWYQQVLGQGPQFIFQYYEKEERGRGNFPDRFSARQFPNYSSELNVNALLLGDSALYLCASRMTDYSNQPQHFGDGTRLSIL.

This clonotype was seen a handful of times. This chain uses TRBV6-1 with TRBJ2-7; 10 bases align to TRBD1. V was clipped by 7 bases and J by 5 bases; unmatched bases: 5. The CDR3 covers 13 residues. Germline V gene data show CDR1 as MNHNS and CDR2 as SASEGT. The CDR3 region is CASTGQGFHEQYF. The CDR3, as DNA: TGTGCCAGCACGGGACAGGGGTTCCACGAGCAGTACTTC.

This clonotype showed up many times. The J gene is TRBJ2-3, the V gene TRBV13; D may be TRBD1 or TRBD2 (5 bases each). Germline CDR1 reads PRHDT; CDR2 reads FYEKMQ (reference sequence). This CDR3 region has 16 residues. V lost 4 bases, J lost 0 bases, and 14 bases lay in between. In DNA, the CDR3 is TGTGCCAGCAGCTCAGCCCGGGACGGGAGCACAGATACGCAGTATTTT. It yields the protein CASSSARDGSTDTQYF.

At least ten counts were recorded for this clonotype. The chain recombines TRBV12-3 or TRBV12-4 with TRBJ1-2; weak D call: TRBD1 (5 bases). V was cut by 3 bases and J by 1 base, with 12 bases left in between. The CDR3 sequence is 15 residues long. CDR3 amino acids: CASSFPGTVNYGYTF. CDR3 coding DNA: TGTGCCAGCAGTTTCCCCGGGACGGTTAACTATGGCTACACCTTC.

This clonotype occurred many times. The V and J genes are TRBV28 and TRBJ2-7, with TRBD2 as a possible D gene (5 bases). Trimming left V 5 bases short and J 0 bases short, with 17 bases between. The length of the CDR3 is 16 residues. Germline V gives CDR1 MDHEN, CDR2 SYDVKM. DNA for the CDR3: TGTGCCAGCAGTCACCAGCGGAGCTCTAGCTCCTACGAGCAGTACTTC. Protein product: CASSHQRSSSSYEQYF.

Regarding this clonotype: At one of its ends the junction is not consistent with the germline gene, which may arise from a read error. CDR3 bases: TGTGCCAGCAGTTTTTTCCCAGGGAACACTGGAGCTTTCTTT. Residues: CASSFFPGNTGAFF. The J gene is TRBJ1-1, the V gene TRBV28, with a weak D call TRBD1 (5 bases). The germline gives CDR1 MDHEN, CDR2 SYDVKM. CDR3 length: 14 amino acids. Complete variable domain (other parts from reference TRBV28 and TRBJ1-1): DVKVTQSSRYLVKRTGEKVFLECVQDMDHENMFWYRQDPGLGLRLIYFSYDVKMKEKGDIPEGYSVSREKKERFSLILESASTNQTSMYLCASSFFPGNTGAFFGQGTRLTVV.

This clonotype was found many times. The gene calls are TRBV27 and TRBJ2-1, with 9 bases matching TRBD2. V dropped 5 bases and J dropped 5; count of bases not matched to a gene: 13. Germline-derived CDR1 and CDR2 are MNHEY and SMNVEV (reference sequence). The CDR3 is 17 residues long. The CDR3 spells CASSIPSAGGIDNEQFF. CDR3 coding DNA: TGTGCCAGCAGTATACCCTCAGCGGGGGGTATCGACAATGAGCAGTTCTTC.

This clonotype occurred many times. The chain carries TRBV6-1 and TRBJ2-7; D is perhaps TRBD2 (5 bases). V lost 8 bases to trimming and J lost 4 bases, with 21 bases between them. Per germline, CDR1 MNHNS and CDR2 SASEGT. The CDR3 loop spans 15 amino acids. The CDR3 loop is CASSRADLGLYEQYV. The CDR3 DNA sequence: TGTGCCAGCTCGAGGGCGGACCTTGGGCTTTACGAGCAGTACGTC.

The CDR3 loop reads CSARNPTSGGHNTGELFF. CDR3 DNA sequence: TGCAGTGCTAGAAACCCGACTAGCGGGGGCCATAACACCGGGGAGCTGTTTTTT. The chain joins TRBV20-1 to TRBJ2-2, with 12 positions matching TRBD2. Germline V lookup: CDR1 DFQATT, CDR2 SNEGSKA (reference sequence). The CDR3 is 18 amino acids. V dropped 2 bases and J dropped 2; count of bases not matched to a gene: 9.

The rearrangement joins TRBV6-1 to TRBJ2-3, with 10 nucleotides matching TRBD2. The CDR3 is made up of 15 amino acids. With 2 bases clipped from V and 2 bases from J, the junction kept 1 base outside the gene matches. The germline CDR1 and CDR2 sequences are MNHNS and SASEGT. The CDR3 loop is CASSELAGATDTQYF. The DNA for the CDR3 is TGTGCCAGCAGTGAACTAGCGGGGGCCACAGATACGCAGTATTTT.

V gene TRBV20-1 combines with J gene TRBJ2-7, with a tentative D call TRBD1 (6 bases). Germline CDR1 reads DFQATT; CDR2 reads SNEGSKA (reference sequence). CDR3 length: 15 amino acids. V was clipped by 5 bases and J by 3 bases, with 20 bases between them. CDR3 coding DNA: TGCAGTGCTCATTTACCCCACGGGACAAGCTACGAGCAGTACTTC. It codes for CSAHLPHGTSYEQYF.

This clonotype was seen a handful of times. The rearrangement links TRBV20-1 to TRBJ2-5; D is unresolved. The CDR3 has 11 residues. With 6 bases removed from V and 4 bases from J, the gap between germline ends came to 9 bases. Germline V gene sequence: CDR1 DFQATT, CDR2 SNEGSKA (reference sequence). CDR3 sequence reads: CSAPRRETQYF. In DNA, the CDR3 is TGCAGTGCCCCACGGAGAGAGACCCAGTACTTC.

This clonotype was observed at least ten times. This chain connects TRBV2 to TRBJ2-3, with D hard to call. The CDR3 has 12 residues. Germline V gene lookup returns CDR1 SNHLY and CDR2 FYNNEI. Trimming took off 6 bases at V and 6 bases at J, with 10 bases between the two ends. The CDR3 protein is CASRVERDTQYF. The CDR3 DNA follows: TGTGCCAGCAGGGTTGAGCGCGATACGCAGTATTTT.

This clonotype has just a few counts. The chain carries TRBV9 and TRBJ2-5, with 8 bases matching TRBD2. The CDR3 runs to 16 residues. The germline V gene encodes CDR1 SGDLS and CDR2 YYNGEE. J was trimmed by 1 base and V by 0 bases; bases with no gene match: 5. The CDR3 DNA reads TGTGCCAGCAGCGTAGAACCCGGGAGGGCCCAAGAGACCCAGTACTTC. Translation: CASSVEPGRAQETQYF. Looking up the rest from reference TRBV9 and TRBJ2-5 gives the full variable domain: DSGVTQTPKHLITATGQRVTLRCSPRSGDLSVYWYQQSLDQGLQFLIQYYNGEERAKGNILERFSAQQFPDLHSELNLSSLELGDSALYFCASSVEPGRAQETQYFGPGTRLLVL.

This clonotype appeared many times. This chain uses TRBV6-5 with TRBJ2-2; 8 nucleotides line up with TRBD1. The V gene's germline CDR1 is MNHEY and CDR2 SVGAGI. Germline trimming cut 2 bases from V and 7 bases from J; bases unmatched to any gene: 9. There are 16 residues in the CDR3. In DNA, the CDR3 is TGTGCCAGCAGTTACGTCTCAGGGGGCCTCGGCGGGGAGCTGTTTTTT. It translates to CASSYVSGGLGGELFF.

This clonotype was found many times. The gene calls are TRBV12-3 or TRBV12-4 and TRBJ2-4; TRBD1 agrees at 9 bases. Unmatched junction bases numbered 7, after V lost 5 bases and J lost 8 bases. This CDR3 is built from 14 residues. The CDR3 protein is CASSPGTGSDIQYF. Here the CDR3 DNA reads TGTGCCAGCAGTCCCGGGACAGGGTCCGACATTCAGTACTTC.

In this sample, this clonotype turned up a few times. V gene TRBV4-1 combines with J gene TRBJ2-2; tentative D call: TRBD2 (7 bases). Germline V gives CDR1 MGHRA, CDR2 YSYEKL. Between the trimmed V and J ends, which lost 1 base and 7 bases, there was a span of 13 bases. The length of the CDR3 is 15 residues. The CDR3 region has the DNA TGCGCCAGCAGCCAAGCACAGGGAGGGATCGGGGAGCTGTTTTTT. It encodes CASSQAQGGIGELFF.

This clonotype came up a few times. The chain links TRBV5-5 to TRBJ2-7; no reliable D call. Trimming shortened V by 0 bases and J by 7 bases, and 8 bases separated the two germline ends. Germline CDR1 reads SGHKS; CDR2 reads YYEKEE (reference sequence). This CDR3 region has 12 residues. CDR3 bases: TGTGCCAGCAGCTTGGTCTACGGGGAGCAGTACGTC. It codes for CASSLVYGEQYV.

Ten or more counts support this clonotype. The CDR3 spells CASSLLLAQYNEQFF. The CDR3 nucleotides are TGTGCCAGCAGTTTATTACTAGCGCAATACAATGAGCAGTTCTTC. This sequence joins TRBV27 and TRBJ2-1; TRBD2 aligns across 7 bases. The V gene end was trimmed by 1 base and the J gene end by 4 bases; junction bases not matched to a gene: 4. This CDR3 contains 15 residues. Germline V gives CDR1 MNHEY, CDR2 SMNVEV (reference sequence).

This rearrangement joins TRBV3-1 to TRBJ1-2; 7 nucleotides line up with TRBD1. Germline V gene sequence: CDR1 LGHDT, CDR2 YNNKEL (reference sequence). The V gene end was trimmed by 0 bases and the J gene end by 7 bases; junction bases not matched to a gene: 11. The CDR3 runs to 16 residues. The CDR3 nucleotides read TGTGCCAGCAGCCAAGATCGCAACAGGGGCGCGCGTGGCTACACCTTC. Amino acids: CASSQDRNRGARGYTF.

There are many counts of this clonotype. This sequence joins TRBV6-2 or TRBV6-3 and TRBJ2-3; TRBD2 aligns across 10 bases. Germline-derived CDR1 and CDR2 are MNHEY and SVGEGT. There are 13 residues in the CDR3. After removal of 6 bases from V and 4 bases from J, the junction contained 1 base not matched to a gene. The CDR3: CASRTSGADTQYF. CDR3 in DNA: TGTGCCAGCAGAACTAGCGGGGCAGATACGCAGTATTTT.

The genes are TRBV10-3 and TRBJ1-2; D unclear. Germline V lookup: CDR1 ENHRY, CDR2 SYGVKD. Trimming stripped 8 bases from V and 0 bases from J, with 10 bases between. The CDR3 spans 13 residues. The CDR3 loop is CAIADKANYGYTF. CDR3 bases: TGTGCCATCGCCGATAAAGCTAACTATGGCTACACCTTC.